This TCR beta chain emerged from a study of blood T cells in healthy people across ages. Only a few counts were recorded for this clonotype. With a J-beta primer mix and a sample-barcoded 5' primer, a second PCR ran about 7 to 12 cycles. Any given sample supplied a minimum of 2.5 million CDR3-containing paired-end reads. MiXCR, run by TCRdb on the 5' RACE reads, gives a single entry per CDR3 protein. Of 850,000 to 1,000,000 distinct CDR3 sequences detected, roughly half appear once; the ten largest clones hold 20% to 25%. Isolated PBMCs totaled at least 6 million in each sample. V lost 1 base and J lost 3, with 9 bases in between. The CDR3 consists of 14 residues. Germline V gives CDR1 KGHSH, CDR2 LQKENI.

Specimen: blood. The V gene is TRBV18, the J gene TRBJ2-5; D might be TRBD1 (6 bases). The TCR sequence derives from a woman aged 55-75 years in good health. The CDR3 coding sequence is TGTGCCAGCTCACCACGGGCAGGGGAAGAGACCCAGTACTTC. The encoded protein is CASSPRAGEETQYF.